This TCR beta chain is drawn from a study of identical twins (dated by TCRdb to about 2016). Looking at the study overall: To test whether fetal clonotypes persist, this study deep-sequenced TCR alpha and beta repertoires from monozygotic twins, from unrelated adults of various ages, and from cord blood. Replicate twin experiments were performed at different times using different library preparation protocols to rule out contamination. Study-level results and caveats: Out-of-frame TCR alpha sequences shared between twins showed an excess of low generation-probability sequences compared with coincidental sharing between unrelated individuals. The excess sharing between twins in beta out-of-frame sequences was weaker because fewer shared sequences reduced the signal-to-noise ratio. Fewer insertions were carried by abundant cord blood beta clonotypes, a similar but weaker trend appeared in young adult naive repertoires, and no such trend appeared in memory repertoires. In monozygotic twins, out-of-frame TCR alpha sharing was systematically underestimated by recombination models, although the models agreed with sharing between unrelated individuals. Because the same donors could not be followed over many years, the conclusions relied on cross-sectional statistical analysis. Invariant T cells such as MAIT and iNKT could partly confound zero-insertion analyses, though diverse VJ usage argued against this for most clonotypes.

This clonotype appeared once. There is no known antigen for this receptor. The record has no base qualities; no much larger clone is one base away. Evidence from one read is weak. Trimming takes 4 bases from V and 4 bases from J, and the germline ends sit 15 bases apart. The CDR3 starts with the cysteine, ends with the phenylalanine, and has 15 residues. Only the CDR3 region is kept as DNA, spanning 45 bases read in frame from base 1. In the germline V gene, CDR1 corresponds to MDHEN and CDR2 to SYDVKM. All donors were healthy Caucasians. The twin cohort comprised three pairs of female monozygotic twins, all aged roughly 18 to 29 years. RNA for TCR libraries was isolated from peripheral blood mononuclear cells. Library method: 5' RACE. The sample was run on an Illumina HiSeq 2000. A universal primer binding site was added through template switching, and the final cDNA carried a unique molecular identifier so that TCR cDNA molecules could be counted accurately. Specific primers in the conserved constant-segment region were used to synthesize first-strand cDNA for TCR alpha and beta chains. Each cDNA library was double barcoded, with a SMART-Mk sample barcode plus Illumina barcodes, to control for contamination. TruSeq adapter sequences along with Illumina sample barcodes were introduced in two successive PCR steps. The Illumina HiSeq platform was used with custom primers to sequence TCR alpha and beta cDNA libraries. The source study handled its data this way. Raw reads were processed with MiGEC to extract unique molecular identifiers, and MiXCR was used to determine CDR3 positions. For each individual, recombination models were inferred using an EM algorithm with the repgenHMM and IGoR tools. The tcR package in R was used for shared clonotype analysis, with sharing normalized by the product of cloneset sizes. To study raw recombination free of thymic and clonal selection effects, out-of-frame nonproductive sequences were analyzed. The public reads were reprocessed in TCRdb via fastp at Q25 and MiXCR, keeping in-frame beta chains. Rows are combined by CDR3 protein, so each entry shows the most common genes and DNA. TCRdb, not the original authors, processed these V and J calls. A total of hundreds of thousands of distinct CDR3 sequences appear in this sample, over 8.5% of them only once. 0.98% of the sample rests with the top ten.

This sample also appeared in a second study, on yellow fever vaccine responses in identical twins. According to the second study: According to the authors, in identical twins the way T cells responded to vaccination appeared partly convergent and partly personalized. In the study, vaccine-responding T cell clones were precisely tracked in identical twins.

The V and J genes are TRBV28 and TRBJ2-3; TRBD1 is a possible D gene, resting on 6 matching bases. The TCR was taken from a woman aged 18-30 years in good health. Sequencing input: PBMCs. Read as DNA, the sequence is TGTGCCAGCAGTTCTCAGGGGCTAGGGGCAGATACGCAGTATTTT. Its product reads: CASSSQGLGADTQYF.